Each of the 24 T cell receptor beta chains below was sequenced from the same sample in a study of identifying expanded T cells in peripheral blood. The assay was immunoSEQ multiplex PCR, and TCRdb's table has in-frame clones only and misses some. The sample lists 90,000 to 100,000 clones, around 90% occurring once. The sequenced material came from blood. These receptors all stem from a person aged 18-69 years in good health.

The chain uses TRBV2 and TRBJ1-2; 9 bases are a match to TRBD1. Germline V gene data show CDR1 as SNHLY and CDR2 as FYNNEI. J lost 6 bases, V lost 10 bases, and 3 bases had no gene match. This CDR3 contains 11 residues. This chain's CDR3 is CAKGTGNGYTF. CDR3 nucleotide sequence: TGTGCCAAGGGGACAGGGAATGGCTACACCTTC.

The chain links TRBV18 to TRBJ2-7; 8 positions match TRBD2. The CDR3 is made up of 15 amino acids. V was clipped by 3 bases and J by 3 bases; unmatched bases: 7. Germline-derived CDR1 and CDR2 are KGHSH and LQKENI. The CDR3 DNA reads TGTGCCAGCTCACCCGGGGGGGGGAGTTACTACGAGCAGTACTTC. Its translation is CASSPGGGSYYEQYF.

CDR3 nucleotide sequence: TGTGCCAGCTCACCCAACAACCTGGATGGCTACACCTTC. Protein sequence: CASSPNNLDGYTF. The V call is TRBV18, the J call TRBJ1-2; D is undetermined. The V gene lost 3 bases and the J gene lost 6 bases, with 11 bases spanning the gap. Germline values: CDR1 KGHSH, CDR2 LQKENI. CDR3 size: 13 residues.

The J gene is TRBJ2-3, the V gene TRBV7-9, with D perhaps given as TRBD1 or TRBD2 (5 bases each). The CDR3 contains 15 residues. The V end was cut by 1 base, the J end by 6 bases, with 14 bases between. In germline, CDR1 is SEHNR, CDR2 FQNEAQ (reference sequence). The CDR3 here is CASSLGGTGSDTQYF. The CDR3 DNA reads TGTGCCAGCAGCTTAGGGGGGACGGGAAGCGATACGCAGTATTTT.

V is TRBV6-6 and J is TRBJ2-1, with 10 bases fitting TRBD1. There are 14 residues in the CDR3. With V trimmed by 5 bases and J by 6 bases, 4 bases remained unmatched. In germline, CDR1 is MNHNY, CDR2 SVGAGI (reference sequence). CDR3 in amino acids: CASSRTGGFNEQFF. The CDR3 nucleotides read TGTGCCAGCAGTAGGACAGGGGGTTTCAATGAGCAGTTCTTC.

This chain links TRBV6-1 with TRBJ1-6, with a possible D match to TRBD1 (6 bases). Germline V gene sequence: CDR1 MNHNS, CDR2 SASEGT. V was pared by 7 bases and J by 9 bases, with 19 bases between. The CDR3 loop spans 15 amino acids. The CDR3 spells CASISSGVNRSPLHF. As DNA, the CDR3 is TGTGCCAGCATATCGTCAGGGGTAAATCGTTCACCCCTCCACTTT.

V gene TRBV5-1 combines with J gene TRBJ1-1; D perhaps matches TRBD1 (5 bases). CDR3 length equals 14 residues. CDR1 and CDR2 (germline): SGHRS, YFSETQ. V shed 5 bases and J shed 0 bases, with 11 bases lying between them. CDR3 in amino acids: CASSSQGLNTEAFF. The CDR3 region has the DNA TGCGCCAGCAGTTCTCAGGGATTGAACACTGAAGCTTTCTTT. Looking up the rest from reference TRBV5-1 and TRBJ1-1 gives the full variable domain: KAGVTQTPRYLIKTRGQQVTLSCSPISGHRSVSWYQQTPGQGLQFLFEYFSETQRNKGNFPGRFSGRQFSNSRSEMNVSTLELGDSALYLCASSSQGLNTEAFFGQGTRLTVV.

This clone was detected only once. J is TRBJ1-3 and V is TRBV19; a possible D gene is TRBD1 (5 bases). The CDR3 runs to 15 residues. Looked up from germline, CDR1 is LNHDA and CDR2 is SQIVND (reference sequence). The V gene lost 6 bases and the J gene lost 0 bases, with 12 bases spanning the gap. CDR3 DNA: TGTGCCAGTAGACCCGGGGGGTTCTCTGGAAACACCATATATTTT. Its translation is CASRPGGFSGNTIYF.

This sequence joins TRBV5-1 and TRBJ1-4, with unresolved D. Germline V gives CDR1 SGHRS, CDR2 YFSETQ. CDR3 length equals 15 residues. V was trimmed by 0 bases and J by 8 bases, leaving 14 bases between them. CDR3 nucleotides: TGCGCCAGCAGCTTGGGCGCGGTAGGGAGGGAAAAACTGTTTTTT. Its protein product is CASSLGAVGREKLFF.

The chain has TRBV11-2 and TRBJ2-1; the match to TRBD2 covers 10 bases. In germline, CDR1 is SGHAT, CDR2 FQNNGV. The CDR3 contains 17 residues. Trimming at V came to 1 base and at J to 12 bases, leaving 15 bases not matched to a gene. For the CDR3, the DNA is TGTGCCAGCAGCTTAGCGGGGTATTCAGCGGGGGGGCCGAGGCAGTTCTTC. Its protein is CASSLAGYSAGGPRQFF.

This sequence joins TRBV11-2 and TRBJ2-3; the D is unclear. The germline V gene has CDR1 SGHAT and CDR2 FQNNGV. The CDR3 length is 13 residues. The V gene lost 5 bases and the J gene lost 4 bases, with 10 bases spanning the gap. The CDR3 loop reads CASSPFTPDTQYF. CDR3 in DNA: TGTGCCAGCAGCCCTTTCACTCCAGATACGCAGTATTTT.

This chain uses TRBV5-1 with TRBJ2-7; no firm D call. This CDR3 is 15 amino acids long. The V and J ends lost 0 bases and 3 bases respectively, with 13 bases between them. Germline loops: CDR1 SGHRS, CDR2 YFSETQ. Here the CDR3 reads CASSLAAGVLYEQYF. Here the CDR3 DNA reads TGCGCCAGCAGCTTGGCAGCTGGGGTACTCTACGAGCAGTACTTC.

This clone came up a few times. The V call is TRBV19, the J call TRBJ1-2; no clear D. CDR3 length equals 13 residues. Trimming pared 3 bases from V and 4 bases from J, leaving 9 bases between. CDR1 is LNHDA, CDR2 SQIVND, per germline (reference sequence). The CDR3 bases are TGTGCCAGTAGTATGATCCGGATCTATGGCTACACCTTC. Its protein product is CASSMIRIYGYTF.

The rearrangement links TRBV4-3 to TRBJ2-2; D uncertain. Germline assignment: CDR1 LGHNA and CDR2 YSLEER. There are 12 residues in the CDR3. Trimming pared 5 bases from V and 8 bases from J, leaving 9 bases between. The CDR3 coding sequence is TGCGCCAGCAGCAAGTTGGCGGGGGAGCTGTTTTTT. Protein: CASSKLAGELFF.

In its sample, this clone was seen once. The chain combines TRBV19 with TRBJ1-3; unclear D gene. Per germline, CDR1 LNHDA and CDR2 SQIVND (reference sequence). The V and J ends lost 6 bases and 0 bases respectively, with 9 bases between them. CDR3 length: 14 residues. DNA for the CDR3: TGTGCCAGTAGAGTCTCGGTCTCTGGAAACACCATATATTTT. It translates to CASRVSVSGNTIYF.

The chain recombines TRBV7-8 with TRBJ1-5, with D unresolved. V was clipped by 5 bases and J by 3 bases, with 11 bases between them. The CDR3 length is 14 residues. The V gene's germline CDR1 is SGHVS and CDR2 FQNEAQ. CDR3 sequence reads: CASSTNSFNQPQHF. The CDR3, as DNA: TGTGCCAGCAGCACTAACAGCTTCAATCAGCCCCAGCATTTT.

The chain uses TRBV5-6 and TRBJ1-2; D not certain. Trimming took 0 bases from V and 3 from J, leaving 6 bases between them. Germline V gene sequence: CDR1 SGHDT, CDR2 YYEEEE. This CDR3 comprises 13 residues. CDR3 sequence reads: CASSLGEDYGYTF. As DNA, the CDR3 is TGTGCCAGCAGCTTGGGAGAGGACTATGGCTACACCTTC.

The chain carries TRBV5-1 and TRBJ2-1; TRBD2 matches at 11 bases. With 4 bases clipped from V and 4 bases from J, the junction kept 10 bases outside the gene matches. CDR1 is SGHRS and CDR2 is YFSETQ in the germline V gene. This CDR3 region has 17 residues. The CDR3 nucleotides are TGCGCCAGCAGCCCGAGGGCTAGCGGGGGGCCATACAATGAGCAGTTCTTC. Translated: CASSPRASGGPYNEQFF.

The chain recombines TRBV7-9 with TRBJ2-5; D gene uncertain. Germline CDR1 and CDR2: SEHNR and FQNEAQ (reference sequence). V dropped 5 bases and J dropped 7 bases, with 17 bases sitting between them. The CDR3 length is 14 residues. The CDR3 loop reads CASSQNAHEATQYF. In nucleotides, the CDR3 is TGTGCCAGCAGCCAGAATGCCCACGAGGCGACCCAGTACTTC.

This sequence joins TRBV7-2 and TRBJ2-5, with a weak D call TRBD1 (6 bases). The CDR3 contains 14 residues. CDR1 and CDR2 from the germline V gene are SGHTA and FQGNSA. The germline V and J ends were trimmed by 5 bases and 2 bases, with 12 bases remaining between them. The CDR3 DNA follows: TGTGCCAGCAGCCCAGGGGCAGCACAAGAGACCCAGTACTTC. Amino acid sequence: CASSPGAAQETQYF.

Points on this clone: Other DNA sequences from this sample encode an identical CDR3 as well. This sequence joins TRBV19 and TRBJ1-2; no firm D call. Trimming shortened V by 6 bases and J by 5 bases, and 4 bases separated the two germline ends. Germline CDR1 reads LNHDA; CDR2 reads SQIVND (reference sequence). CDR3 length equals 10 residues. This CDR3 is CASRDYGYTF. The CDR3 coding sequence is TGTGCCAGTAGAGATTATGGCTACACCTTC.

The chain joins TRBV9 to TRBJ2-1; no definite D call. The CDR3 has 15 residues. V was shortened by 0 bases and J by 2 bases, with 9 bases between the two germline ends. The germline V gene encodes CDR1 SGDLS and CDR2 YYNGEE. The CDR3 nucleotides are TGTGCCAGCAGCGTAGGGCGGCCCACCTACAATGAGCAGTTCTTC. Translated, it gives CASSVGRPTYNEQFF.

The V call is TRBV13, the J call TRBJ2-3; TRBD2 matches 10 bases. This CDR3 contains 15 residues. In germline, CDR1 is PRHDT, CDR2 FYEKMQ (reference sequence). Trimming cost V 3 bases and J 4 bases; bases outside gene matches: 4. The chain's CDR3 is CASSLGLARADTQYF. DNA for the CDR3: TGTGCCAGCAGCTTGGGACTAGCGAGGGCAGATACGCAGTATTTT.

The chain recombines TRBV19 with TRBJ1-5; 8 nucleotides line up with TRBD1. This CDR3 spans 15 amino acids. Unmatched junction bases numbered 7, after V lost 5 bases and J lost 4 bases. Germline V CDR1 and CDR2: LNHDA, SQIVND (reference sequence). Written as DNA, the CDR3 is TGTGCCAGTAGTGAACCGGGACAGGCAAATCAGCCCCAGCATTTT. It codes for CASSEPGQANQPQHF.